These 7 T cell receptor beta chains were sequenced from one sample in a study of patients and donors after allogeneic stem cell transplantation. TCRdb reprocessed the RT-PCR reads via MiXCR and lists one record per CDR3 protein. The sample consists of about 960,000 distinct CDR3 sequences, more than 15% of them appearing once. Sequencing was carried out using blood, either unsorted or a sorted T cell fraction (not recorded which). The receptor source for this set is a human donor who was either an allogeneic HSCT recipient or a stem cell or donor lymphocyte infusion donor (not recorded which). It is not recorded whose cells these are; they may come from a transplant donor.

In this sample, this clonotype turned up a few times. J is TRBJ1-6 and V is TRBV18; D is undetermined. This CDR3 is 13 amino acids long. V shed 1 base and J shed 7 bases, with 5 bases lying between them. CDR1 KGHSH and CDR2 LQKENI come from the germline V gene. In nucleotides, the CDR3 is TGTGCCAGCTCACCACTTCAGAATTCACCCCTCCACTTT. It specifies CASSPLQNSPLHF.

The chain carries TRBV4-2 and TRBJ2-7, with D hard to call. The CDR3 spans 12 residues. Trimming removed 0 bases at V and 6 bases at J, with 6 bases between. CDR1 and CDR2 (germline): LGHNA, YNFKEQ. CDR3 region: CASSQEVGEQYF. The CDR3 DNA reads as TGTGCCAGCAGCCAAGAGGTGGGCGAGCAGTACTTC.

The chain recombines TRBV5-5 with TRBJ2-1; D may be TRBD2 (6 bases). Germline values: CDR1 SGHKS, CDR2 YYEKEE (reference sequence). V was clipped by 1 base and J by 7 bases, with 21 bases between them. The CDR3 spans 17 residues. CDR3 sequence: CASSLSLGLRGTNEQFF. The CDR3 DNA sequence: TGTGCCAGCAGCTTGTCTCTAGGACTACGAGGGACTAATGAGCAGTTCTTC. Complete variable domain (other parts from reference TRBV5-5 and TRBJ2-1): DAGVTQSPTHLIKTRGQQVTLRCSPISGHKSVSWYQQVLGQGPQFIFQYYEKEERGRGNFPDRFSARQFPNYSSELNVNALLLGDSALYLCASSLSLGLRGTNEQFFGPGTRLTVL.

The chain carries TRBV14 and TRBJ2-7; D is unclear. The CDR3 consists of 17 residues. Trimming took off 2 bases at V and 0 bases at J, with 17 bases between the two ends. Germline lookup yields CDR1 SGHDN and CDR2 FVKESK. For the CDR3, the DNA is TGTGCCAGCAGCCAATTTTTGGCCGCAGGAATCTCCTACGAGCAGTACTTC. This codes for CASSQFLAAGISYEQYF.

The V call is TRBV29-1, the J call TRBJ2-6; the D gene is possibly TRBD1 (6 bases). The CDR3 consists of 17 residues. V was pared by 7 bases and J by 0 bases, with 19 bases between. Germline V CDR1 and CDR2: SQVTM, ANQGSEA. CDR3 protein: CSARQTGRSSGANVLTF. As DNA, the CDR3 is TGCAGCGCCCGCCAGACAGGAAGATCCTCTGGGGCCAACGTCCTGACTTTC.

The chain combines TRBV5-6 with TRBJ1-5, with 9 bases fitting TRBD1. Unmatched junction bases numbered 4, after V lost 4 bases and J lost 2 bases. Germline V gives CDR1 SGHDT, CDR2 YYEEEE. This CDR3 is built from 15 residues. The CDR3 bases are TGTGCCAGCAGCAGGGACAGGGTTGGCAATCAGCCCCAGCATTTT. This encodes CASSRDRVGNQPQHF.

This clonotype turned up a few times. The rearrangement uses TRBV5-1 and TRBJ2-3; 11 positions agree with TRBD2. V was clipped by 3 bases and J by 1 base; unmatched bases: 7. CDR3 length: 17 amino acids. CDR1 and CDR2 (germline): SGHRS, YFSETQ. Written as DNA, the CDR3 is TGCGCCAGCAGCTCCCTATGGACTAGCGGGCGCACAGATACGCAGTATTTT. Protein: CASSSLWTSGRTDTQYF. Combining the CDR3 with reference TRBV5-1 and TRBJ2-3 gives the whole variable domain KAGVTQTPRYLIKTRGQQVTLSCSPISGHRSVSWYQQTPGQGLQFLFEYFSETQRNKGNFPGRFSGRQFSNSRSEMNVSTLELGDSALYLCASSSLWTSGRTDTQYFGPGTRLTVL.